A single sample gave rise to the 30 T cell receptor beta chains below, sequenced in a study of blood T cell repertoires in COVID-19. Clones were sequenced by immunoSEQ multiplex PCR, and TCRdb holds only the in-frame ones, with some missing. There are over 200,000 clones in the sample; 88% occur only once, and around 0.98% lies in the top ten. The sequenced sample consisted of peripheral blood. These receptors all stem from a woman aged 40 to 50 who had recovered from COVID-19.

The chain uses TRBV9 and TRBJ1-2; D might be TRBD1 (6 bases). The germline gives CDR1 SGDLS, CDR2 YYNGEE. This CDR3 spans 14 amino acids. V lost 7 bases, J lost 8 bases, and 21 bases lay in between. The CDR3 spells CASQGQPGPGGYTF. The CDR3 DNA reads TGTGCCAGCCAGGGGCAACCTGGACCGGGCGGCTACACCTTC.

The chain recombines TRBV2 with TRBJ2-7, with D hard to call. With 7 bases removed from V and 4 bases from J, the gap between germline ends came to 11 bases. Germline V CDR1 and CDR2: SNHLY, FYNNEI. The CDR3 totals 12 residues. The CDR3 DNA sequence: TGTGCCAGCAAGAGAGACACGTACGAGCAGTACGTC. Amino acid sequence: CASKRDTYEQYV.

The genes are TRBV11-2 and TRBJ2-1, with a tentative D call TRBD1 (7 bases). Trimming took off 5 bases at V and 9 bases at J, with 17 bases between the two ends. The CDR3 is made up of 14 amino acids. CDR1 is SGHAT, CDR2 FQNNGV, per germline. CDR3 protein: CASSPEGRGAEQFF. In DNA form, the CDR3 reads TGTGCCAGCAGCCCAGAGGGCAGGGGGGCTGAGCAGTTCTTC.

The chain is built from TRBV10-2 and TRBJ2-3; D perhaps matches TRBD2 (6 bases). This CDR3 contains 12 residues. From germline, CDR1 is WSHSY and CDR2 SAAADI. Trimming took 4 bases from V and 10 from J, leaving 12 bases between them. In DNA form, the CDR3 reads TGCGCCAGCAGTGCCATTAGCGGAGCGCAGTATTTT. Translated, it gives CASSAISGAQYF.

The chain employs TRBV19 and TRBJ2-1; TRBD2 aligns across 9 bases. Germline lookup yields CDR1 LNHDA and CDR2 SQIVND (reference sequence). The V and J ends lost 3 bases and 10 bases, in that order; junction bases with no gene match: 13. This CDR3 spans 16 amino acids. The CDR3 DNA reads TGTGCCAGTAGTATTTTGGGGGCTAGCGGGATAGGCGAGCAGTTCTTC. Translation gives CASSILGASGIGEQFF.

V usage is TRBV27 and J usage is TRBJ1-2; perhaps TRBD1 as D (6 bases). With 4 bases removed from V and 7 bases from J, the gap between germline ends came to 22 bases. The CDR3 spans 16 residues. Germline V CDR1 and CDR2: MNHEY, SMNVEV (reference sequence). Here the CDR3 reads CASSSAAGVGFGGYTF. DNA of the CDR3: TGTGCCAGCAGTTCGGCGGCAGGGGTCGGTTTCGGTGGCTACACCTTC.

This clone was detected only once. The chain is built from TRBV7-6 and TRBJ2-1; 7 positions agree with TRBD1. CDR1 and CDR2 from the germline V gene are SGHVS and FNYEAQ. This CDR3 region has 15 residues. The trim removed 1 base at V and 6 bases at J, leaving 6 bases unmatched. This CDR3 is CASSLVRGSGNEQFF. For the CDR3, the DNA is TGTGCCAGCAGCTTAGTCAGGGGGTCTGGCAATGAGCAGTTCTTC.

This chain connects TRBV10-2 to TRBJ2-2; 7 bases are shared with TRBD2. This CDR3 has 14 residues. Trimming removed 9 bases from V and 1 base from J; junction bases left unmatched: 5. The germline V gene has CDR1 WSHSY and CDR2 SAAADI. This chain's CDR3 is CARRPSGNTGELFF. CDR3 DNA sequence: TGCGCCAGGCGGCCTAGCGGGAACACCGGGGAGCTGTTTTTT.

The J gene is TRBJ1-1, the V gene TRBV11-3; 10 positions match TRBD1. The V gene's germline CDR1 is SGHNT and CDR2 YENEEA. There are 15 residues in the CDR3. The trim removed 5 bases at V and 1 base at J, leaving 4 bases unmatched. In DNA form, the CDR3 reads TGTGCCAGCAGCCCAAGGGACAGGGGGAACACTGAAGCTTTCTTT. Translating it yields CASSPRDRGNTEAFF.

The chain carries TRBV7-9 and TRBJ1-5; TRBD1 matches at 8 bases. CDR1 is SEHNR and CDR2 is FQNEAQ in the germline V gene (reference sequence). The CDR3 totals 15 residues. The V gene end was trimmed by 2 bases and the J gene end by 6 bases; junction bases not matched to a gene: 6. CDR3 amino acids: CASSLSGGGGQPQHF. The CDR3 DNA reads as TGTGCCAGCAGCTTATCAGGGGGCGGCGGTCAGCCCCAGCATTTT.

V and J are TRBV7-2 and TRBJ1-1; D possibly corresponds to TRBD1 (5 bases). Germline lookup yields CDR1 SGHTA and CDR2 FQGNSA. V dropped 0 bases and J dropped 7 bases, with 12 bases sitting between them. The CDR3 extends over 14 amino acids. CDR3 in DNA: TGTGCCAGCAGCTTAGCCAGGGTTTATAGTGAAGCTTTCTTT. Translated, it gives CASSLARVYSEAFF.

This chain joins TRBV24-1 and TRBJ2-1, with 9 bases fitting TRBD2. Germline loops: CDR1 KGHDR, CDR2 SFDVKD. The V gene end was trimmed by 4 bases and the J gene end by 12 bases; junction bases not matched to a gene: 9. This CDR3 is built from 14 residues. The CDR3 DNA is TGTGCCACCAGTGACCCGACTAGCGGCCGGGGGCAGTTCTTC. Protein: CATSDPTSGRGQFF.

This chain uses TRBV18 with TRBJ1-6; 7 bases are a match to TRBD1. The CDR3 consists of 17 residues. From germline, CDR1 is KGHSH and CDR2 LQKENI. Trimming cost V 0 bases and J 1 base; bases outside gene matches: 3. CDR3 residues: CASSPPQGGSYNSPLHF. CDR3 nucleotide sequence: TGTGCCAGCTCACCACCGCAGGGGGGATCCTATAATTCACCCCTCCACTTT.

This chain joins TRBV9 and TRBJ2-1, with D perhaps matching TRBD1 (5 bases). V was cut by 0 bases and J by 1 base, with 11 bases left in between. From germline, CDR1 is SGDLS and CDR2 YYNGEE. This CDR3 region has 16 residues. DNA for the CDR3: TGTGCCAGCAGCGTAGGGGGCAGCCCTTCCTACAATGAGCAGTTCTTC. This gives the protein CASSVGGSPSYNEQFF. Supplemented by reference TRBV9 and TRBJ2-1, the full variable domain reads DSGVTQTPKHLITATGQRVTLRCSPRSGDLSVYWYQQSLDQGLQFLIQYYNGEERAKGNILERFSAQQFPDLHSELNLSSLELGDSALYFCASSVGGSPSYNEQFFGPGTRLTVL.

The V and J genes are TRBV6-6 and TRBJ2-6; possible D gene TRBD1, 5 bases. V was cut by 5 bases and J by 0 bases, with 14 bases left in between. The germline V gene encodes CDR1 MNHNY and CDR2 SVGAGI (reference sequence). The length of the CDR3 is 17 residues. Here the CDR3 reads CASSPIGQGSGANVLTF. The CDR3, as DNA: TGTGCCAGCAGTCCCATCGGGCAGGGCTCTGGGGCCAACGTCCTGACTTTC.

Concerning this clone: This same CDR3 is encoded by further DNA sequences in the sample. The chain has TRBV5-1 and TRBJ2-2, with 9 bases identical to TRBD2. CDR3 size: 15 residues. Germline CDR1 and CDR2: SGHRS and YFSETQ. Trimming cost V 0 bases and J 5 bases; bases outside gene matches: 2. The CDR3 is CASSLGLAGTGELFF. The CDR3 region has the DNA TGCGCCAGCAGCTTGGGGCTAGCGGGGACCGGGGAGCTGTTTTTT.

V gene TRBV5-1 combines with J gene TRBJ2-1, with D possibly TRBD1 on 6 matching bases. The germline CDR1 and CDR2 sequences are SGHRS and YFSETQ. Trimming shortened V by 0 bases and J by 4 bases, and 11 bases separated the two germline ends. This CDR3 has 15 amino acids. Here the CDR3 reads CASSLAPGQYNEQFF. CDR3 DNA: TGCGCCAGCAGCTTGGCCCCCGGACAGTACAATGAGCAGTTCTTC.

This chain connects TRBV7-2 to TRBJ1-4; TRBD1 matches at 7 bases. Per germline, CDR1 SGHTA and CDR2 FQGNSA. V dropped 4 bases and J dropped 0; count of bases not matched to a gene: 2. The length of the CDR3 is 15 residues. CDR3 DNA: TGTGCCAGCAGCTCGCAGGGGGCAACTAATGAAAAACTGTTTTTT. It is translated as CASSSQGATNEKLFF.

The chain combines TRBV6-5 with TRBJ1-2, with a weak D call TRBD1 (5 bases). V shed 6 bases and J shed 7 bases, with 15 bases lying between them. CDR1 and CDR2 from the germline V gene are MNHEY and SVGAGI. CDR3 length: 13 amino acids. The CDR3 DNA sequence: TGTGCCAGCAGGCCCCAGGGTCCGGGTGGCTACACCTTC. Translating it yields CASRPQGPGGYTF.

Concerning this clone itself: The same CDR3 can be traced to other DNA sequences in this sample. The rearrangement joins TRBV6-5 to TRBJ1-1, with TRBD1 as a possible D gene (5 bases). The CDR3 runs to 13 residues. Trimming shortened V by 6 bases and J by 5 bases, and 13 bases separated the two germline ends. Germline values: CDR1 MNHEY, CDR2 SVGAGI. The CDR3 here is CASSRGGGTEAFF. For the CDR3, the DNA is TGTGCCAGCAGCCGCGGGGGGGGAACTGAAGCTTTCTTT.

This chain uses TRBV5-1 with TRBJ2-2, with 7 bases identical to TRBD1. The CDR3 runs to 15 residues. Germline-derived CDR1 and CDR2 are SGHRS and YFSETQ. V trimming: 1 base; J trimming: 3 bases; junction bases outside the gene matches: 3. CDR3 sequence reads: CASSLRGLDTGELFF. CDR3 bases: TGCGCCAGCAGCTTGAGGGGGCTGGACACCGGGGAGCTGTTTTTT.

J is TRBJ2-2 and V is TRBV5-4; 9 bases are shared with TRBD2. The CDR3 runs to 16 residues. Germline V gene sequence: CDR1 SGHNT, CDR2 YYREEE (reference sequence). The V segment lost 4 bases and the J segment 4 bases; nucleotides outside the gene matches: 8. For the CDR3, the DNA is TGTGCCAGCAGCGCCGGCGGGAGGGCCTCCACCGGGGAGCTGTTTTTT. This gives the protein CASSAGGRASTGELFF. The whole variable domain, remainder taken from reference TRBV5-4 and TRBJ2-2, is ETGVTQSPTHLIKTRGQQVTLRCSSQSGHNTVSWYQQALGQGPQFIFQYYREEENGRGNFPPRFSGLQFPNYSSELNVNALELDDSALYLCASSAGGRASTGELFFGEGSRLTVL.

This rearrangement joins TRBV6-6 to TRBJ2-1, with TRBD2 matching over 10 bases. The CDR3 totals 16 residues. CDR1 is MNHNY, CDR2 SVGAGI, per germline (reference sequence). Losses at the gene ends were 0 bases for V and 6 bases for J; bases not matched to a gene: 5. CDR3 sequence: CASSYSGGLAPNEQFF. The CDR3 nucleotides read TGTGCCAGCAGTTACTCCGGGGGACTAGCGCCCAATGAGCAGTTCTTC.

Comments on this clone: The junction departs from germline at one end; a sequencing error may be responsible. V and J are TRBV6-5 and TRBJ1-1; 7 nucleotides match TRBD1. This CDR3 is built from 14 residues. CDR1 and CDR2 (germline): MNHEY, SVGAGI. CDR3 amino acids: CASSYGGQGVGACF. In DNA, the CDR3 is TGTGCCAGCAGTTACGGTGGGCAGGGGGTTGGGGCTTGCTTT.

The chain couples TRBV7-9 to TRBJ2-3; 15 positions match TRBD2. This CDR3 has 19 amino acids. The germline gives CDR1 SEHNR, CDR2 FQNEAQ (reference sequence). Trimming at V came to 2 bases and at J to 4 bases, leaving 10 bases not matched to a gene. The CDR3 DNA reads as TGTGCCAGCAGCTTATGGGGACTAGCGGGAGGCCCTGCGTCAGATACGCAGTATTTT. As protein: CASSLWGLAGGPASDTQYF.

This clone was counted a few times. The chain carries TRBV7-9 and TRBJ2-1, with TRBD2 matching 9 bases. This CDR3 is 18 amino acids long. Germline V gene data show CDR1 as SEHNR and CDR2 as FQNEAQ (reference sequence). V trimming: 4 bases; J trimming: 1 base; junction bases outside the gene matches: 11. The CDR3 DNA reads TGTGCCAGCAGCTCTACGTTAGGCGGGAGGGGGTCCTACAATGAGCAGTTCTTC. Its translation: CASSSTLGGRGSYNEQFF.

This clone was seen only once. The chain recombines TRBV19 with TRBJ2-3; 9 bases line up with TRBD2. V shed 4 bases, J shed 0 bases, and the junction held 2 bases outside the gene matches. The CDR3 consists of 15 residues. The V gene's germline CDR1 is LNHDA and CDR2 SQIVND (reference sequence). The CDR3 reads CASSRLAGSTDTQYF. As DNA, the CDR3 is TGTGCCAGTAGTAGGCTAGCGGGGAGCACAGATACGCAGTATTTT.

V usage is TRBV9 and J usage is TRBJ2-3, with TRBD2 identical over 7 bases. The length of the CDR3 is 17 residues. The V gene end was trimmed by 0 bases and the J gene end by 6 bases; junction bases not matched to a gene: 13. Germline V CDR1 and CDR2: SGDLS, YYNGEE. The chain's CDR3 is CASSVGVDWAGGDTQYF. CDR3 nucleotide sequence: TGTGCCAGCAGCGTAGGGGTGGACTGGGCCGGGGGGGATACGCAGTATTTT.

This chain uses TRBV24-1 with TRBJ2-5, with TRBD1 as a possible D gene (6 bases). This CDR3 has 16 residues. Trimming removed 9 bases at V and 4 bases at J, with 23 bases between. Germline V gene sequence: CDR1 KGHDR, CDR2 SFDVKD. The DNA for the CDR3 is TGTGCCACCTCCGATGGTGGGCAGGGGAGCGGAGAGACCCAGTACTTC. It encodes CATSDGGQGSGETQYF.

The chain couples TRBV28 to TRBJ2-1; 9 nucleotides agree with TRBD2. CDR1 and CDR2 from the germline V gene are MDHEN and SYDVKM. The V gene end was trimmed by 1 base and the J gene end by 5 bases; junction bases not matched to a gene: 6. The CDR3 loop spans 16 amino acids. Here the CDR3 DNA reads TGTGCCAGCAGTTTATCACCCGGGACTAGCCACAATGAGCAGTTCTTC. Translation: CASSLSPGTSHNEQFF.